This T cell receptor (beta chain) comes out of a study of response to subunit inactivated influenza vaccine. Germline CDR1 MNHEY, CDR2 SVGAGI. This CDR3 spans 18 amino acids. Trimming left V 0 bases short and J 0 bases short, with 12 bases between. To note about this clonotype: No antigen is known for it.

TCRdb processed the RT-PCR reads anew with MiXCR; each CDR3 protein has one entry. Among about 780,000 distinct CDR3 sequences, less than 20% were seen once, and the ten largest hold under 13%. Whole-study results and caveats: After each seasonal influenza vaccination, few new T cells are recruited, the authors suggested.

The V call is TRBV6-5, the J call TRBJ2-6; D is uncertain. The sequences come from PBMCs from blood, collected 5 days after vaccination. The sequence derives from a man aged 45 to 65 who received an inactivated influenza vaccine. CDR3 sequence: CASSYSRSAASGANVLTF. Here the CDR3 DNA reads TGTGCCAGCAGTTACTCGAGATCCGCGGCCTCTGGGGCCAACGTCCTGACTTTC.